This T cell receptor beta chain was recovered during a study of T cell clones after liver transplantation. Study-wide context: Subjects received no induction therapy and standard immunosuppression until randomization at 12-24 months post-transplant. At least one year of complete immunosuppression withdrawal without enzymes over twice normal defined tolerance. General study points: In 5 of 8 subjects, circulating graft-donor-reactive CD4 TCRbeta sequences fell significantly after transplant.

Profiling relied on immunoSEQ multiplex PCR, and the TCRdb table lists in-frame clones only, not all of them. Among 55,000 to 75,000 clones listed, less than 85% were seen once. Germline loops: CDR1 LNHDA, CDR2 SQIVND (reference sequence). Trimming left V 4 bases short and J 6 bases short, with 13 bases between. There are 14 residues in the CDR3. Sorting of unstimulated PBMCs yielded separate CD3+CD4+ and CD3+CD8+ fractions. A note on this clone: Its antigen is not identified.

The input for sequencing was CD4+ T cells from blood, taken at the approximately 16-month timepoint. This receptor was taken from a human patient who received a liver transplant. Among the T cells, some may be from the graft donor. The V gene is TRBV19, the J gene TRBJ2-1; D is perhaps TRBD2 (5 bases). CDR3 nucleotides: TGTGCCAGTAGTACCCGAGGGTCTCTCAATGAGCAGTTCTTC. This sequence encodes CASSTRGSLNEQFF. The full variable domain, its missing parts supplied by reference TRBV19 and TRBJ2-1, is DGGITQSPKYLFRKEGQNVTLSCEQNLNHDAMYWYRQDPGQGLRLIYYSQIVNDFQKGDIAEGYSVSREKKESFPLTVTSAQKNPTAFYLCASSTRGSLNEQFFGPGTRLTVL.